Listed below are T cell receptor beta chains from one sample, sequenced in a study of shared clonotypes between healthy human individuals. Libraries were prepared by immunoSEQ multiplex PCR; TCRdb keeps only in-frame clonotypes and omits some of them. Altogether about 320,000 clones are present, roughly 87% being singletons, with the ten largest covering 15% to 20%. The source material was memory CD8+ T cells sorted from blood. The receptors derive from a man between 18 and 35 years old in good health. Each CDR3 is given with its conserved first and last residue.

>TRBJ2-7|TRBV7-8|13
CASSSGGVYEQYF
>TRBJ2-2|TRBV6-5|15
CASRLAGEGSGELFF
>TRBJ2-7|TRBV5-1|17
CASSLGGLTRSSYEQYF
>TRBJ2-3|TRBV11-2|15
CASSAGQGGADTQYF
>TRBJ2-5|TRBV2|17
CASSEDLLAGNQETQYF
>TRBJ2-1|TRBV19|12
CASSRDFLEQFF
>TRBJ2-3|TRBV27|16
CASSLSLGGPTDTQYF
>TRBJ2-7|TRBV4-3|14
CASSQDGGGYEQYF
>TRBJ2-5|TRBV7-9|15
CASSALITDQETQYF
>TRBJ2-7|TRBV5-1|15
CASSTLNRVRDEQYF
>TRBJ2-3|TRBV29-1|18
CSVEESPSGGSSTDTQYF